The entry below gives a single T cell receptor beta chain sequence along with its context. This sample is drawn from a study of shared T cell receptors in the human thymus. Libraries were prepared by immunoSEQ multiplex PCR; TCRdb keeps only in-frame clonotypes and omits some of them. The sample includes about 660,000 clones, 87% of them seen just once. Trimming shortened V by 6 bases and J by 10 bases, and 12 bases separated the two germline ends. Per germline, CDR1 LNHDA and CDR2 SQIVND (reference sequence). This CDR3 has 11 residues. The same sample was also studied in work on human thymus T cells. In that study: The donors were infants in Finland with congenital heart defects, otherwise immunologically healthy. Thymic tissue was derived from resections collected during corrective heart surgery. Within thymic and blood repertoires, V and J gene usage appeared to be biased. There were highly overlapping thymic repertoires among unrelated individuals, as related research reported.

This chain connects TRBV19 to TRBJ1-2; D perhaps matches TRBD1 (5 bases). This receptor was obtained from a boy under two years old with a congenital heart defect. The sequenced sample consisted of thymocytes. This CDR3 is CASSPGTVYTF. Written as DNA, the CDR3 is TGTGCCAGTAGCCCCGGGACTGTCTACACCTTC.